The present T cell receptor beta chain was sequenced within a study of T cell changes during pregnancy in multiple sclerosis. The data were produced by immunoSEQ multiplex PCR, yet TCRdb's version contains in-frame clones alone and is incomplete. The sample holds 60,000 to 75,000 clones, approximately 93% seen once. CDR1 is MNHEY and CDR2 is SVGAGI in the germline V gene. The CDR3 is 14 amino acids. With 6 bases clipped from V and 0 bases from J, the junction kept 1 base outside the gene matches. This chain joins TRBV6-5 and TRBJ1-5, with 8 bases identical to TRBD1. This sample comprised CD8+ T cells from peripheral blood mononuclear cells, obtained in the second trimester of pregnancy. The TCR sequence derives from a female donor with multiple sclerosis, enrolled in a pregnancy study. CDR3 sequence: CASRTGASNQPQHF. The CDR3 region has the DNA TGTGCCAGCAGGACAGGGGCTAGCAATCAGCCCCAGCATTTT.